The sequence of this T cell receptor beta chain was determined in a study of blood T cell repertoires in COVID-19. Profiled with immunoSEQ multiplex PCR; TCRdb holds only in-frame clones, not every one. The sample holds about 260,000 clones, more than 85% seen once. The Seattle patients joined while their infection was active and were tracked longitudinally afterward. The sequence came from an older woman with COVID-19, enrolled during active disease. Material: peripheral blood.

The chain's CDR3 is CASTQQLNTEAFF. The DNA of the CDR3 is TGTGCCAGCACCCAACAGCTGAACACTGAAGCTTTCTTT. V is TRBV7-2 and J is TRBJ1-1; no clear D. V lost 7 bases, J lost 0 bases, and 9 bases lay in between. The V gene's germline CDR1 is SGHTA and CDR2 FQGNSA. This CDR3 has 13 amino acids.